The subject of this entry is one T cell receptor (beta chain). As processed by the authors: How many nucleated cells were present was estimated from reference gene primer amplification. TCRdb's table, derived via immunoSEQ multiplex PCR, lists solely in-frame clones and lacks some. Clonal size and the V and J genes are those of that table, whereas D and trimming came from the DNA. The sample has approximately 26,000 clones, 80% to 95% seen once; the top ten hold just over 2%. This entry belongs to a study of blood T cell repertoires in COVID-19. Study context: The United States, Italy and Spain were the sources of the acute and convalescent COVID-19 samples. The cDNA or gDNA used as material had been derived from T cells, B-cell-depleted T cells, or PBMCs.

The germline CDR1 and CDR2 sequences are LGHNA and YSLEER. The CDR3 runs 17 residues. With 1 base removed from V and 6 bases from J, the gap between germline ends came to 19 bases. V and J are TRBV4-3 and TRBJ1-3; D is uncertain. Sequenced material: peripheral blood. This receptor was identified in a human donor in a cohort sampled during active COVID-19. The CDR3 DNA is TGCGCCAGCAGCCAAGGGGTGGCGGCCTTAGGTGAAAACACCATATATTTT. Translating it yields CASSQGVAALGENTIYF.